This record looks at one T cell receptor beta chain sequence and its context. No antigen is known for it. The V gene lost 3 bases and the J gene lost 5 bases, with 19 bases spanning the gap. CDR1 is GTSNPN and CDR2 is SVGIG in the germline V gene (reference sequence). The CDR3 loop spans 16 amino acids. Libraries were prepared by immunoSEQ multiplex PCR; TCRdb keeps only in-frame clonotypes and omits some of them. The sample shows tens of thousands of clones, almost 85% of them seen only once. This record belongs to a study of T cells in localized non-small cell lung cancer. The study's findings and limits: Across samples, adjacent lung featured a median around 57 of the top 100 tumor clones.

This clonotype originated in an older male donor with stage III squamous cell lung carcinoma. The chain is built from TRBV30 and TRBJ1-4; the D gene is possibly TRBD1 (6 bases). The sequences come from peripheral blood, collected before any cancer treatment. CDR3 coding DNA: TGTGCCTGGAGAAAACCCCCAGGACAGTCGAATGAAAAACTGTTTTTT. Residues: CAWRKPPGQSNEKLFF. Full variable domain (rest looked up from reference TRBV30 and TRBJ1-4): SQTIHQWPATLVQPVGSPLSLECTVEGTSNPNLYWYRQAAGRGLQLLFYSVGIGQISSEVPQNLSASRPQDRQFILSSKKLLLSDSGFYLCAWRKPPGQSNEKLFFGSGTQLSVL.